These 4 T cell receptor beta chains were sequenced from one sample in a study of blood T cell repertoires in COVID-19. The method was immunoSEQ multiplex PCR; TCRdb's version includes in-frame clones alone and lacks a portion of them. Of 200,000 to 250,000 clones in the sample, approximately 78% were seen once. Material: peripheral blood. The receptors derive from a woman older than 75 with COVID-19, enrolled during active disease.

The CDR3 sequence: CASSPPPSGGAADTQYF. For the CDR3, the DNA is TGTGCCAGCAGCCCCCCGCCCAGCGGGGGGGCCGCAGATACGCAGTATTTT. The chain employs TRBV5-4 and TRBJ2-3, with 10 bases that match TRBD2. With 4 bases clipped from V and 4 bases from J, the junction kept 12 bases outside the gene matches. This CDR3 region has 17 residues. Per germline, CDR1 SGHNT and CDR2 YYREEE (reference sequence). The entire variable domain, with the rest obtained from reference TRBV5-4 and TRBJ2-3, is as follows: ETGVTQSPTHLIKTRGQQVTLRCSSQSGHNTVSWYQQALGQGPQFIFQYYREEENGRGNFPPRFSGLQFPNYSSELNVNALELDDSALYLCASSPPPSGGAADTQYFGPGTRLTVL.

The CDR3 sequence is CASSPGLLFSGNTIYF. Here the CDR3 DNA reads TGTGCCAGCTCACCGGGTTTACTATTCTCTGGAAACACCATATATTTT. This chain joins TRBV18 and TRBJ1-3, with D uncertain. V lost 3 bases to trimming and J lost 0 bases, with 12 bases between them. The germline gives CDR1 KGHSH, CDR2 LQKENI. This CDR3 is built from 16 residues.

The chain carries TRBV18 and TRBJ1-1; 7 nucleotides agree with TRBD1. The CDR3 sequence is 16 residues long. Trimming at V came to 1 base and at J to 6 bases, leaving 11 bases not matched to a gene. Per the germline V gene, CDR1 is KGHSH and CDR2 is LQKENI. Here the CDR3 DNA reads TGTGCCAGCTCACCACGTGGGGGGCAGGGGGTAGCTGAAGCTTTCTTT. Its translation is CASSPRGGQGVAEAFF.

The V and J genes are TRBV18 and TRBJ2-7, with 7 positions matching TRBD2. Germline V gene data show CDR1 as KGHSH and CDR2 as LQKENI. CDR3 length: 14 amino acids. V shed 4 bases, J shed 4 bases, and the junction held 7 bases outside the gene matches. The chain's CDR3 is CASSRGGDLYEQYF. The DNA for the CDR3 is TGTGCCAGCTCACGGGGAGGGGATTTGTACGAGCAGTACTTC.